A single sample gave rise to the 15 T cell receptor beta chains below, sequenced in a study of regulatory T cells in long-lasting Graves disease. This sample's time point: newly diagnosed GD, antithyroid drugs for less than 3 months. Following extraction of RNA from PBMCs, that RNA was used to make the TCR library. Researchers made TCR beta libraries by using iRepertoire HTBI primers and running Arm-PCR on CDR3 regions. TCRdb redid the calling of the multiplex PCR reads with MiXCR, one entry per CDR3 protein. The table lists 540,000 or so distinct CDR3 sequences, approximately 13% of them singletons, with roughly a tenth in the top ten. Another study also made use of these data, one on T cells in Graves' hyperthyroidism and ophthalmopathy.

The sample consisted of peripheral blood mononuclear cells (PBMCs), taken at new diagnosis, from a patient treated with antithyroid drugs. Every receptor here comes from a man younger than 40 with Graves disease.

Only a few counts were recorded for this clonotype. This likely reflects a read error, since a far larger clone is one base away. This rearrangement joins TRBV5-6 to TRBJ2-5; D might be TRBD1 or TRBD2, each matching 5 bases. Germline V gene lookup returns CDR1 SGHDT and CDR2 YYEEEE. The CDR3 is made up of 14 amino acids. The CDR3 region has the DNA TGTGCCAGCAGCTTATTGAGGGGCAAGGAGACCCAGTGCTTC. Translated: CASSLLRGKETQCF.

This clonotype has a handful of counts. Since a much larger clone is just one base distant, this may be a read error. This chain connects TRBV20-1 to TRBJ2-7, with TRBD1 matching over 7 bases. CDR3 length: 12 residues. V gave up 1 base and J gave up 6 bases; unmatched junction bases: 3. The germline CDR1 and CDR2 sequences are DFQATT and SNEGSKA (reference sequence). The CDR3 bases are TGCAGTGCTAGAGCAAGGGGGCCCGAGCAGTACTTC. This gives the protein CSARARGPEQYF.

This clonotype showed up just once. DNA for the CDR3: TGCAGTGCTAGTTCCATCCCCTACAATGAGCAGTTCTTC. As protein: CSASSIPYNEQFF. The V call is TRBV20-1, the J call TRBJ2-1; no clear D gene. Germline CDR1 is DFQATT and CDR2 is SNEGSKA (reference sequence). The CDR3 is made up of 13 amino acids. The V end lost 3 bases, the J end lost 2 bases, and 8 bases lay between the germline ends.

In its sample, this clonotype was seen a few times. The rearrangement uses TRBV18 and TRBJ1-3; tentative D call: TRBD1 (5 bases). The CDR3 length is 15 residues. CDR1 and CDR2 from the germline V gene are KGHSH and LQKENI. V was shortened by 6 bases and J by 0 bases, with 12 bases between the two germline ends. CDR3 protein: CASSGGVYSGNTIYF. As DNA, the CDR3 is TGTGCCAGCTCTGGAGGGGTCTACTCTGGAAACACCATATATTTT.

This clonotype was seen at least ten times. The chain has TRBV28 and TRBJ1-1; D not resolved. This CDR3 comprises 12 residues. The germline CDR1 and CDR2 sequences are MDHEN and SYDVKM. The germline V and J ends were trimmed by 8 bases and 1 base, with 8 bases remaining between them. CDR3 nucleotides: TGTGCCAGCCGGGATAGGAACACTGAAGCTTTCTTT. Its protein is CASRDRNTEAFF.

This clonotype was seen at least ten times. The V gene is TRBV28, the J gene TRBJ2-7; 10 positions match TRBD1. V lost 6 bases and J lost 6; bases outside the gene matches: 14. The V gene's germline CDR1 is MDHEN and CDR2 SYDVKM. The CDR3 covers 16 residues. The CDR3 bases are TGTGCCAGCAGCTCTTATACCGGGACAGGGGTTGGCGAGCAGTACTTC. Protein sequence: CASSSYTGTGVGEQYF.

J is TRBJ2-7 and V is TRBV30, with D perhaps TRBD2 (6 bases). Trimming took 5 bases from V and 0 from J, leaving 20 bases between them. The CDR3 consists of 16 residues. Germline V lookup: CDR1 GTSNPN, CDR2 SVGIG (reference sequence). The CDR3 sequence: CAWEPGSGQSSYEQYF. The CDR3 coding sequence is TGTGCCTGGGAGCCCGGGAGCGGGCAGAGCTCCTACGAGCAGTACTTC.

In this sample, this clonotype turned up many times. V gene TRBV20-1 combines with J gene TRBJ2-1; possible D gene TRBD2, 6 bases. Germline CDR1 DFQATT, CDR2 SNEGSKA (reference sequence). The CDR3 extends over 15 amino acids. Trimming stripped 6 bases from V and 4 bases from J, with 19 bases between. The CDR3 sequence: CSAPTGLARYNEQFF. In DNA form, the CDR3 reads TGCAGTGCCCCCACCGGGCTAGCGAGATACAATGAGCAGTTCTTC.

This clonotype appeared many times. This chain connects TRBV15 to TRBJ2-1; the match to TRBD2 covers 12 bases. This CDR3 has 17 residues. Germline trimming cut 1 base from V and 4 bases from J; bases unmatched to any gene: 5. Germline V gene data show CDR1 as LNHNV and CDR2 as YYDKDF (reference sequence). CDR3 amino acids: CATSRVLLAGGYNEQFF. The CDR3 DNA sequence: TGTGCCACCAGCAGAGTTCTACTAGCGGGAGGATACAATGAGCAGTTCTTC. Full variable domain (rest looked up from reference TRBV15 and TRBJ2-1): DAMVIQNPRYQVTQFGKPVTLSCSQTLNHNVMYWYQQKSSQAPKLLFHYYDKDFNNEADTPDNFQSRRPNTSFCFLDIRSPGLGDTAMYLCATSRVLLAGGYNEQFFGPGTRLTVL.

This clonotype was counted only a few times. The genes are TRBV19 and TRBJ2-2; 9 bases agree with TRBD1. The CDR3 covers 15 residues. J gave up 4 bases and V 3 bases, and 3 bases lay outside the gene matches. The germline V gene encodes CDR1 LNHDA and CDR2 SQIVND (reference sequence). The CDR3 reads CASSMGTGTTGELFF. The CDR3, as DNA: TGTGCCAGTAGTATGGGGACAGGGACCACCGGGGAGCTGTTTTTT.

This clonotype was observed a few times. This rearrangement joins TRBV11-2 to TRBJ2-7, with D perhaps TRBD1 or TRBD2 (5 bases each). The CDR3 is 14 residues long. Germline values: CDR1 SGHAT, CDR2 FQNNGV. V was cut by 3 bases and J by 2 bases, with 11 bases left in between. CDR3 sequence reads: CASSFSEGPYEQYF. CDR3 coding DNA: TGTGCCAGCAGCTTTAGCGAGGGACCCTACGAGCAGTACTTC.

This clonotype showed up just a few times. The rearrangement joins TRBV5-1 to TRBJ2-1; the D gene could be TRBD1 or TRBD2 (5 bases each). From germline, CDR1 is SGHRS and CDR2 YFSETQ. The CDR3 is 17 amino acids. V was shortened by 1 base and J by 8 bases, with 22 bases between the two germline ends. The CDR3 here is CASSLPQGERTWDEQFF. For the CDR3, the DNA is TGCGCCAGCAGCTTGCCCCAGGGAGAGAGAACCTGGGATGAGCAGTTCTTC.

This clonotype appeared many times. The chain employs TRBV12-5 and TRBJ2-1, with D possibly matching TRBD1 (7 bases). CDR3 length equals 14 residues. The germline V gene encodes CDR1 LGHNT and CDR2 FRNRAP. V lost 2 bases to trimming and J lost 5 bases, with 10 bases between them. The CDR3 here is CASGLQGGNNEQFF. CDR3 nucleotides: TGTGCTAGTGGTTTGCAGGGGGGTAACAATGAGCAGTTCTTC.

The chain has TRBV12-3 or TRBV12-4 and TRBJ2-4; D assignment may be TRBD1 or TRBD2 (6 bases each). Trimming removed 3 bases from V and 2 bases from J, with 8 bases in between. The CDR3 loop spans 14 amino acids. The CDR3: CASSLRDTKNIQYF. In nucleotides, the CDR3 is TGTGCCAGCAGTTTGCGGGACACCAAAAACATTCAGTACTTC.

This clonotype was recorded a few times. The rearrangement joins TRBV4-1 to TRBJ2-3; TRBD1 might be the D (5 bases). CDR1 is MGHRA and CDR2 is YSYEKL in the germline V gene. The CDR3 loop spans 15 amino acids. Trimming shortened V by 1 base and J by 4 bases, and 12 bases separated the two germline ends. CDR3 in amino acids: CASSQGSGPPDTQYF. CDR3 DNA: TGCGCCAGCAGCCAAGGATCAGGGCCCCCAGATACGCAGTATTTT.